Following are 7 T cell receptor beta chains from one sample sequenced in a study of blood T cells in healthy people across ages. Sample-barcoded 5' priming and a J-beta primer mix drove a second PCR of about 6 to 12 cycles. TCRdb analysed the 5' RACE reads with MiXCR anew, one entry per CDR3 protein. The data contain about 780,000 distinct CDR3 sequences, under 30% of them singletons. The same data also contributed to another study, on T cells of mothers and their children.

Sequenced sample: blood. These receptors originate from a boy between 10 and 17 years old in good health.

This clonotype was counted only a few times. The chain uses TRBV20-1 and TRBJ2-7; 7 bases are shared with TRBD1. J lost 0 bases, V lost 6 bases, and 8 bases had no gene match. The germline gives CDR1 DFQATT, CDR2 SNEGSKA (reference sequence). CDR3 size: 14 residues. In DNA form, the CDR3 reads TGCAGTGCCATGGCACGGACAGGCTCCTACGAGCAGTACTTC. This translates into CSAMARTGSYEQYF.

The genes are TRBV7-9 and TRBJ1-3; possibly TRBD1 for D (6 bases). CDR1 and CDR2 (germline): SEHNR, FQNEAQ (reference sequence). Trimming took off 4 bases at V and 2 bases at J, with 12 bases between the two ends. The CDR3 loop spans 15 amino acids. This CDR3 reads CASSSQDSPGNTIYF. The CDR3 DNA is TGTGCCAGCAGCTCGCAGGACAGTCCTGGAAACACCATATATTTT.

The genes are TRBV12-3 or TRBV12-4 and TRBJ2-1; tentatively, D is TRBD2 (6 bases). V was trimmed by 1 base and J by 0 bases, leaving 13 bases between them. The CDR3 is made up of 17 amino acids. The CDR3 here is CASSLEWAGSSYNEQFF. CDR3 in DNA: TGTGCCAGCAGTTTAGAGTGGGCGGGGAGCTCCTACAATGAGCAGTTCTTC.

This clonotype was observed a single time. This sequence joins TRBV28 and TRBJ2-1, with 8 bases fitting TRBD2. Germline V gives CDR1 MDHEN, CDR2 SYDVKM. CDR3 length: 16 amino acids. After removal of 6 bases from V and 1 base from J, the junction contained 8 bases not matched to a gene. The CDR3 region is CASSLRGARSYNEQFF. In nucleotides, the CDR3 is TGTGCCAGCAGCTTGCGGGGGGCTCGATCCTACAATGAGCAGTTCTTC.

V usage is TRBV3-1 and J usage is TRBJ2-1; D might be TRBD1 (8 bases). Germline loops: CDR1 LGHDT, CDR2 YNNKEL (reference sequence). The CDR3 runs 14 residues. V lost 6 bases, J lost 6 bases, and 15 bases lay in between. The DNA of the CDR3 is TGTGCCAGCAGGCACAGGGGGAGGGTCAATGAGCAGTTCTTC. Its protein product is CASRHRGRVNEQFF.

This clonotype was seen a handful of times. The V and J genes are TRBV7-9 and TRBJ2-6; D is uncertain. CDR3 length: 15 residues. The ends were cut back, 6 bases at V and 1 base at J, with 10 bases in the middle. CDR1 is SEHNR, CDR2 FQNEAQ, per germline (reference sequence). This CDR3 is CASSPAGSGANVLTF. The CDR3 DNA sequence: TGTGCCAGCAGTCCCGCTGGTTCTGGGGCCAACGTCCTGACTTTC.

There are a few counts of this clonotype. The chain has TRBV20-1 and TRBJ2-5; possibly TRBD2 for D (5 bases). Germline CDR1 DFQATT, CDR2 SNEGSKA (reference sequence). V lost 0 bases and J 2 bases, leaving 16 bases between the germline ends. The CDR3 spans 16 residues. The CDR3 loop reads CSARERSGGEQETQYF. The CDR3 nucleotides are TGCAGTGCTAGAGAGAGATCAGGAGGCGAACAAGAGACCCAGTACTTC.